This entry lists 7 T cell receptor beta chains sequenced from one sample in a study of radiotherapy plus CTLA-4 blockade in lung cancer. Clones were sequenced by immunoSEQ multiplex PCR, and TCRdb holds only the in-frame ones, with some missing. The top ten hold approximately 8.3% of the sample, which has roughly 46,000 clones, 65% to 85% seen once. Here the sequenced sample was peripheral blood, taken from a patient treated with radiotherapy plus ipilimumab. All receptors derive from a human donor with non-small cell lung cancer who had stable disease on radiotherapy plus ipilimumab.

This clone was counted once. J is TRBJ2-5 and V is TRBV7-9; tentative D call: TRBD1 (6 bases). The V end lost 5 bases, the J end lost 7 bases, and 20 bases lay between the germline ends. This CDR3 is built from 15 residues. CDR1 is SEHNR and CDR2 is FQNEAQ in the germline V gene (reference sequence). This CDR3 is CASSDPTGPGGTQYF. The CDR3 nucleotides are TGTGCCAGCAGCGACCCGACAGGCCCCGGAGGGACCCAGTACTTC.

A single count supports this clone. The rearrangement joins TRBV5-4 to TRBJ1-1; possibly TRBD1 for D (6 bases). Trimming left V 4 bases short and J 1 base short, with 14 bases between. The CDR3 length is 15 residues. Germline V gene sequence: CDR1 SGHNT, CDR2 YYREEE (reference sequence). CDR3 sequence reads: CASSGSGTSNTEAFF. The CDR3 DNA sequence: TGTGCCAGCAGCGGATCCGGGACATCGAACACTGAAGCTTTCTTT.

The chain is built from TRBV5-1 and TRBJ1-4; D remains unclear. V lost 0 bases and J lost 3, with 12 bases in between. In germline, CDR1 is SGHRS, CDR2 YFSETQ. This CDR3 has 16 residues. In DNA form, the CDR3 reads TGCGCCAGCAGCTTGGTGGCGGGCGTAGCTAATGAAAAACTGTTTTTT. Residues: CASSLVAGVANEKLFF.

The chain has TRBV27 and TRBJ2-5; TRBD1 agrees at 8 bases. This CDR3 region has 16 residues. The J segment lost 4 bases and the V segment lost 5 bases, leaving 12 bases of the junction unmatched. In germline, CDR1 is MNHEY, CDR2 SMNVEV (reference sequence). DNA of the CDR3: TGTGCCAGCAGTACGGAGGTCGGGACAGGCCCAGAGACCCAGTACTTC. This encodes CASSTEVGTGPETQYF.

This chain's CDR3 is CASSYRTGAYEQYV. CDR3 in DNA: TGTGCCAGCAGTTACCGGACAGGGGCGTACGAGCAGTACGTC. The J gene is TRBJ2-7, the V gene TRBV27, with 9 bases lining up with TRBD1. From germline, CDR1 is MNHEY and CDR2 SMNVEV (reference sequence). The CDR3 is made up of 14 amino acids. After removal of 4 bases from V and 4 bases from J, the junction contained 5 bases not matched to a gene.

The chain uses TRBV4-2 and TRBJ1-2; no definite D call. With 4 bases removed from V and 1 base from J, the gap between germline ends came to 4 bases. This CDR3 region has 12 residues. Germline CDR1 reads LGHNA; CDR2 reads YNFKEQ. CDR3 loop: CASSLFNYGYTF. CDR3 nucleotides: TGTGCCAGCAGCCTTTTTAACTATGGCTACACCTTC.

This clone was found once. V and J are TRBV19 and TRBJ1-1; no clear D gene. This CDR3 comprises 14 residues. Per the germline V gene, CDR1 is LNHDA and CDR2 is SQIVND (reference sequence). Trimming left V 6 bases short and J 0 bases short, with 11 bases between. CDR3 sequence reads: CASSRYAMNTEAFF. The DNA of the CDR3 is TGTGCCAGTAGCCGGTATGCAATGAACACTGAAGCTTTCTTT.